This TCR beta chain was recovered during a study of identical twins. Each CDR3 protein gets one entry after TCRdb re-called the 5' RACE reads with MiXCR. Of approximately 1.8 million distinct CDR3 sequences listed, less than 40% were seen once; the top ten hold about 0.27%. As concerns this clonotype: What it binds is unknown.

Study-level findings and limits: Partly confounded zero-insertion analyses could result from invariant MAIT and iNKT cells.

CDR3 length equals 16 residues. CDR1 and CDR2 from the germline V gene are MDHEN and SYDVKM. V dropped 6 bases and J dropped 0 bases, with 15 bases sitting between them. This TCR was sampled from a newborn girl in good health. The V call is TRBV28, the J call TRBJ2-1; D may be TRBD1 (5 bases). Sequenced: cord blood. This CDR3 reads CASSPTLGHSYNEQFF. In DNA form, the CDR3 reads TGTGCCAGCAGCCCCACTTTAGGACACTCCTACAATGAGCAGTTCTTC.